These 23 T cell receptor beta chains came from one sample sequenced in a study of blood T cell repertoires in COVID-19. Clones were read by immunoSEQ multiplex PCR, and TCRdb kept only the in-frame ones, dropping some. The table shows around 99,000 clones, with less than 95% occurring only once. The material sequenced was peripheral blood. The receptors were gathered from a man aged 50 to 59 with acute or convalescent COVID-19.

The rearrangement joins TRBV10-3 to TRBJ2-7; TRBD1 agrees at 8 bases. Germline V gene lookup returns CDR1 ENHRY and CDR2 SYGVKD. CDR3 size: 14 residues. V shed 7 bases, J shed 2 bases, and the junction held 7 bases outside the gene matches. This CDR3 reads CAINSDRATYEQYF. As DNA, the CDR3 is TGTGCCATCAACTCGGACAGGGCAACCTACGAGCAGTACTTC.

The V gene is TRBV20-1, the J gene TRBJ2-7; D call uncertain. CDR1 is DFQATT, CDR2 SNEGSKA, per germline (reference sequence). The ends were cut back, 2 bases at V and 1 base at J, with 3 bases in the middle. The CDR3 is 11 amino acids. Here the CDR3 reads CSARTSYEQYF. The CDR3 DNA reads TGCAGTGCTAGAACTTCCTACGAGCAGTACTTC.

The chain employs TRBV19 and TRBJ1-1, with D possibly matching TRBD1 (5 bases). The germline CDR1 and CDR2 sequences are LNHDA and SQIVND (reference sequence). This CDR3 is 13 amino acids long. Trimming removed 6 bases at V and 1 base at J, with 9 bases between. The CDR3 protein is CASSDRKNTEAFF. The CDR3 bases are TGTGCCAGTAGCGACAGAAAGAACACTGAAGCTTTCTTT. Complete variable domain (other parts from reference TRBV19 and TRBJ1-1): DGGITQSPKYLFRKEGQNVTLSCEQNLNHDAMYWYRQDPGQGLRLIYYSQIVNDFQKGDIAEGYSVSREKKESFPLTVTSAQKNPTAFYLCASSDRKNTEAFFGQGTRLTVV.

This CDR3 reads CASSLAGQRGNQPQHF. The CDR3 DNA reads TGTGCCAGCAGCTTAGCTGGACAACGGGGCAATCAGCCCCAGCATTTT. This rearrangement joins TRBV7-2 to TRBJ1-5, with D possibly being TRBD1 (5 bases). The germline gives CDR1 SGHTA, CDR2 FQGNSA. The CDR3 consists of 16 residues. Trimming removed 0 bases at V and 2 bases at J, with 11 bases between.

This chain uses TRBV10-2 with TRBJ1-2; D not certain. Germline CDR1 WSHSY, CDR2 SAAADI. Trimming took off 4 bases at V and 7 bases at J, with 16 bases between the two ends. CDR3 length: 14 residues. The CDR3 protein is CASSGLNRQAGYTF. The DNA of the CDR3 is TGCGCCAGCAGTGGTCTCAATCGGCAGGCTGGCTACACCTTC.

V is TRBV4-2 and J is TRBJ1-1, with D maybe TRBD1 (5 bases). This CDR3 is 16 amino acids long. CDR1 and CDR2 (germline): LGHNA, YNFKEQ. Trimming took 0 bases from V and 8 from J, leaving 19 bases between them. As DNA, the CDR3 is TGTGCCAGCAGCCAAGACCTCGTGAAGCCGGAGGGGGAAGCTTTCTTT. Its protein is CASSQDLVKPEGEAFF.

The chain uses TRBV4-3 and TRBJ2-3, with 9 bases matching TRBD1. With 4 bases clipped from V and 0 bases from J, the junction kept 8 bases outside the gene matches. Germline CDR1 is LGHNA and CDR2 is YSLEER. The CDR3 consists of 17 residues. This CDR3 is CASSRHTGGRSTDTQYF. For the CDR3, the DNA is TGCGCCAGCAGCCGACATACAGGGGGCCGTAGCACAGATACGCAGTATTTT.

The chain recombines TRBV25-1 with TRBJ2-7; the D gene is possibly TRBD2 (5 bases). The ends were cut back, 7 bases at V and 2 bases at J, with 18 bases in the middle. Germline CDR1 is MGHDK and CDR2 is SYGVNS. The length of the CDR3 is 15 residues. The CDR3: CASTEARGLTYEQYF. DNA of the CDR3: TGTGCCAGCACCGAAGCCAGAGGACTCACCTACGAGCAGTACTTC.

V and J are TRBV6-4 and TRBJ2-1; D remains unclear. V gave up 2 bases and J gave up 5 bases, with 7 bases separating them. Germline-derived CDR1 and CDR2 are MRHNA and SNTAGT. CDR3 length equals 13 residues. CDR3 in amino acids: CASSDNYNNEQFF. CDR3 nucleotides: TGTGCCAGCAGTGACAACTATAACAATGAGCAGTTCTTC.

The chain joins TRBV9 to TRBJ1-4; the D is unclear. The V gene lost 3 bases and the J gene lost 2 bases, with 11 bases spanning the gap. Germline CDR1 reads SGDLS; CDR2 reads YYNGEE. This CDR3 spans 15 amino acids. CDR3: CASSAPRGTNEKLFF. The CDR3 DNA is TGTGCCAGCAGCGCCCCCAGAGGGACTAATGAAAAACTGTTTTTT.

This clone was detected a few times. The J gene is TRBJ2-7, the V gene TRBV7-6; a possible D gene is TRBD2 (6 bases). Germline-derived CDR1 and CDR2 are SGHVS and FNYEAQ. CDR3 size: 15 residues. The germline V and J ends were trimmed by 0 bases and 1 base, with 10 bases remaining between them. The chain's CDR3 is CASSLASGPSYEQYF. For the CDR3, the DNA is TGTGCCAGCAGCTTAGCTAGCGGACCATCCTACGAGCAGTACTTC.

The chain employs TRBV24-1 and TRBJ2-7, with 8 bases identical to TRBD1. After removal of 7 bases from V and 5 bases from J, the junction contained 9 bases not matched to a gene. The CDR3 is made up of 14 amino acids. CDR1 is KGHDR and CDR2 is SFDVKD in the germline V gene. CDR3 sequence reads: CATSPDRDFHEQYF. The CDR3 bases are TGTGCCACCAGCCCGGACAGGGATTTCCACGAGCAGTACTTC.

The chain links TRBV6-6 to TRBJ2-2; 7 nucleotides line up with TRBD1. The V segment lost 9 bases and the J segment 3 bases; nucleotides outside the gene matches: 10. Germline-derived CDR1 and CDR2 are MNHNY and SVGAGI (reference sequence). The CDR3 is 15 residues long. The CDR3 reads CASTKTGVHTGELFF. The CDR3 DNA follows: TGTGCCAGTACAAAAACAGGGGTACACACCGGGGAGCTGTTTTTT.

The V gene is TRBV10-1, the J gene TRBJ2-3; no clear D gene. Trimming took off 6 bases at V and 8 bases at J, with 18 bases between the two ends. This CDR3 contains 14 residues. Per germline, CDR1 WNHNN and CDR2 SYGVQD (reference sequence). The CDR3 here is CASSPSSSYGTQYF. CDR3 nucleotides: TGCGCCAGCAGCCCATCCTCTAGTTATGGTACGCAGTATTTT.

The chain is built from TRBV6-2 or TRBV6-3 and TRBJ2-3; 8 bases fit TRBD1. This CDR3 is 16 amino acids long. V shed 6 bases, J shed 8 bases, and the junction held 16 bases outside the gene matches. Germline loops: CDR1 MNHEY, CDR2 SVGEGT. CDR3: CASSPRTGLFFGTQYF. The CDR3 nucleotides read TGTGCCAGCAGCCCCCGGACAGGGCTCTTTTTTGGTACGCAGTATTTT.

The CDR3 spells CASSPWTGPSNYGYTF. The CDR3 nucleotides are TGTGCCAGTAGTCCCTGGACAGGGCCTTCTAACTATGGCTACACCTTC. The chain has TRBV19 and TRBJ1-2; TRBD1 matches 8 bases. With V trimmed by 5 bases and J by 0 bases, 8 bases remained unmatched. This CDR3 spans 16 amino acids. Germline V gene sequence: CDR1 LNHDA, CDR2 SQIVND (reference sequence).

This clone has only one observation. This chain joins TRBV12-5 and TRBJ2-2; 9 nucleotides match TRBD1. Germline CDR1 and CDR2: LGHNT and FRNRAP. The J segment lost 8 bases and the V segment lost 6 bases, leaving 7 bases of the junction unmatched. The length of the CDR3 is 14 residues. CDR3 loop: CASGTGQGKGELFF. CDR3 coding DNA: TGTGCTAGTGGCACCGGACAGGGGAAAGGGGAGCTGTTTTTT.

This chain connects TRBV5-1 to TRBJ2-3; 10 bases align to TRBD2. The germline CDR1 and CDR2 sequences are SGHRS and YFSETQ. The J segment lost 4 bases and the V segment lost 4 bases, leaving 9 bases of the junction unmatched. This CDR3 contains 16 residues. CDR3 residues: CASSPSLAGVADTQYF. CDR3 nucleotides: TGCGCCAGCAGCCCTTCGCTAGCGGGAGTGGCAGATACGCAGTATTTT. Using reference TRBV5-1 and TRBJ2-3 for the parts outside the CDR3, the full variable domain is KAGVTQTPRYLIKTRGQQVTLSCSPISGHRSVSWYQQTPGQGLQFLFEYFSETQRNKGNFPGRFSGRQFSNSRSEMNVSTLELGDSALYLCASSPSLAGVADTQYFGPGTRLTVL.

The chain has TRBV21-1 and TRBJ2-7; TRBD1 is the table's D call, not checked against the DNA. TRBV21-1 is tagged as a pseudogene. The CDR3 consists of 14 residues. The CDR3 DNA sequence: TGTGCCAGCAGCAAAGGAGGGACAGCCTACGAGCAGTACTTC. As protein: CASSKGGTAYEQYF.

The chain combines TRBV3-1 (or the pseudogene TRBV3-2) with TRBJ2-1, with 8 bases fitting TRBD2. The ends lost 3 bases at V and 5 bases at J; junction bases unmatched: 3. Germline V gene sequence: CDR1 LGHDT, CDR2 YNNKEL (reference sequence). This CDR3 is built from 14 residues. The DNA for the CDR3 is TGTGCCAGCAGCCACACTAGCGGCGACAATGAGCAGTTCTTC. It yields the protein CASSHTSGDNEQFF.

The chain joins TRBV10-3 to TRBJ1-1; TRBD1 matches at 12 bases. This CDR3 comprises 17 residues. CDR1 is ENHRY, CDR2 SYGVKD, per germline. V trimming: 5 bases; J trimming: 5 bases; junction bases outside the gene matches: 12. The CDR3 nucleotides read TGTGCCATCAGTAAAGGGACAGGGGGCTGGGGGGGGACTGAAGCTTTCTTT. Translation gives CAISKGTGGWGGTEAFF.

The chain links TRBV4-1 to TRBJ2-1; 9 bases are shared with TRBD2. Germline CDR1 is MGHRA and CDR2 is YSYEKL. The V gene end was trimmed by 1 base and the J gene end by 3 bases; junction bases not matched to a gene: 1. The CDR3 is 15 amino acids. This chain's CDR3 is CASSQALAGYNEQFF. CDR3 sequence (DNA): TGCGCCAGCAGCCAAGCACTAGCGGGCTACAATGAGCAGTTCTTC.

The chain carries TRBV19 and TRBJ1-4; 8 bases agree with TRBD1. Germline lookup yields CDR1 LNHDA and CDR2 SQIVND (reference sequence). The CDR3 runs 14 residues. Trimming cost V 7 bases and J 10 bases; bases outside gene matches: 11. The CDR3 is CASMGPGQDLKLFF. CDR3 nucleotide sequence: TGTGCCAGTATGGGACCGGGACAGGACCTAAAACTGTTTTTT. Variable domain in full (rest from reference TRBV19 and TRBJ1-4): DGGITQSPKYLFRKEGQNVTLSCEQNLNHDAMYWYRQDPGQGLRLIYYSQIVNDFQKGDIAEGYSVSREKKESFPLTVTSAQKNPTAFYLCASMGPGQDLKLFFGSGTQLSVL.